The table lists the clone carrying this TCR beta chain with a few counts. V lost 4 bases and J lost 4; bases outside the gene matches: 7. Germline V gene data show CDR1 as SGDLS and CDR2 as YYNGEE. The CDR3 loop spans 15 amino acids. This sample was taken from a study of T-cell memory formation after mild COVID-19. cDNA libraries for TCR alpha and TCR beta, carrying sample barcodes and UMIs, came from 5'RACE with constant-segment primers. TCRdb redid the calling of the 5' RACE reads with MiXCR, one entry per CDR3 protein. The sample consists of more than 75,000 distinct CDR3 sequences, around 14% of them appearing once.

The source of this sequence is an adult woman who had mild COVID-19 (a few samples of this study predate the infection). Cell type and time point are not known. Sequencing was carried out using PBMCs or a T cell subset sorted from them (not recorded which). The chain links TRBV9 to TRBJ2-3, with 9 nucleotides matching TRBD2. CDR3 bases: TGTGCCAGCAGCCCGGGACTAGCTCGCGCAGATACGCAGTATTTT. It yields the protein CASSPGLARADTQYF.